The 8 T cell receptor beta chains below were found in one sample sequenced in a study of control samples from healthy donors and cancer patients (dated by TCRdb to 2019 to 2021). Receptors were amplified or captured by the immunoSEQ multiplex PCR assay. This immuneACCESS table, as held by TCRdb, lists in-frame sequences with V and J called but not all clones. Of the missing ones, under half trace to an unresolved V gene in checked studies; the others have no known cause. The sample has 170,000 or so clones on record, about 94% of them singletons. Under 8.5% of the sample rests with the top ten. The sequenced material came from blood. The receptors shown here come from a woman between 40 and 55 years old in good health.

The V call is TRBV19, the J call TRBJ2-7, with D perhaps TRBD1 or TRBD2 (5 bases each). V was trimmed by 3 bases and J by 0 bases, leaving 9 bases between them. In germline, CDR1 is LNHDA, CDR2 SQIVND (reference sequence). The CDR3 totals 14 residues. CDR3 protein: CASSMGTTSYEQYF. The CDR3 nucleotides are TGTGCCAGTAGTATGGGGACCACCTCCTACGAGCAGTACTTC.

The genes are TRBV7-9 and TRBJ1-2; D is possibly TRBD1 (6 bases). This CDR3 has 13 amino acids. Germline assignment: CDR1 SEHNR and CDR2 FQNEAQ (reference sequence). The germline V and J ends were trimmed by 1 base and 8 bases, with 11 bases remaining between them. The CDR3 sequence: CASSLGAQGGYTF. Here the CDR3 DNA reads TGTGCCAGCAGCTTAGGGGCACAGGGAGGCTACACCTTC.

CDR3 residues: CASSAGRWSTGELFF. DNA for the CDR3: TGTGCCAGCTCTGCGGGGCGGTGGAGCACCGGGGAGCTGTTTTTT. This chain links TRBV18 with TRBJ2-2, with a tentative D call TRBD2 (6 bases). There are 15 residues in the CDR3. With 6 bases removed from V and 4 bases from J, the gap between germline ends came to 15 bases. In germline, CDR1 is KGHSH, CDR2 LQKENI.

V is TRBV6-5 and J is TRBJ2-7, with D perhaps TRBD1 (6 bases). The CDR3 has 13 residues. Looked up from germline, CDR1 is MNHEY and CDR2 is SVGAGI. V was trimmed by 6 bases and J by 4 bases, leaving 13 bases between them. DNA for the CDR3: TGTGCCAGCAGCCTAGACAGGACGTACGAGCAGTACTTC. It yields the protein CASSLDRTYEQYF.

This clone has only one observation. This chain uses TRBV7-2 with TRBJ1-3; the D gene is possibly TRBD1 (5 bases). Germline values: CDR1 SGHTA, CDR2 FQGNSA. The CDR3 length is 16 residues. Trimming took 2 bases from V and 2 from J, leaving 13 bases between them. CDR3 amino acids: CASSLTPRQPGNTIYF. The CDR3 DNA sequence: TGTGCCAGCAGCTTAACCCCCCGACAGCCTGGAAACACCATATATTTT. Full variable domain (outside the CDR3, taken from reference TRBV7-2 and TRBJ1-3): GAGVSQSPSNKVTEKGKDVELRCDPISGHTALYWYRQSLGQGLEFLIYFQGNSAPDKSGLPSDRFSAERTGGSVSTLTIQRTQQEDSAVYLCASSLTPRQPGNTIYFGEGSWLTVV.

The rearrangement joins TRBV7-2 to TRBJ1-4, with D hard to call. Trimming cost V 5 bases and J 4 bases, with 8 bases left between them. The CDR3 length is 13 residues. Germline V gene lookup returns CDR1 SGHTA and CDR2 FQGNSA. The CDR3 DNA reads TGTGCCAGCAGCACGGACGGTAATGAAAAACTGTTTTTT. Residues: CASSTDGNEKLFF. Filled out from reference TRBV7-2 and TRBJ1-4, the complete variable domain reads GAGVSQSPSNKVTEKGKDVELRCDPISGHTALYWYRQSLGQGLEFLIYFQGNSAPDKSGLPSDRFSAERTGGSVSTLTIQRTQQEDSAVYLCASSTDGNEKLFFGSGTQLSVL.

This rearrangement joins TRBV6-2 or TRBV6-3 to TRBJ1-6; tentatively, D is TRBD1 (5 bases). V was cut by 1 base and J by 7 bases, with 20 bases left in between. Germline lookup yields CDR1 MNHEY and CDR2 SVGEGT. This CDR3 has 18 amino acids. CDR3 DNA sequence: TGTGCCAGCAGTTACTTATTTGAGGGGCCCTTCGTAAATTCACCCCTCCACTTT. Translating gives CASSYLFEGPFVNSPLHF.

The V gene is TRBV19, the J gene TRBJ2-4, with 7 bases that match TRBD2. The CDR3 sequence is 15 residues long. The junction had 4 bases not matched to a gene; V was cut back by 3 bases and J by 2 bases. In germline, CDR1 is LNHDA, CDR2 SQIVND (reference sequence). CDR3 in amino acids: CASSIIGGTKNIQYF. As DNA, the CDR3 is TGTGCCAGTAGTATTATCGGGGGGACCAAAAACATTCAGTACTTC.